These 17 T cell receptor beta chains came from one sample sequenced in a study of response to subunit inactivated influenza vaccine. Each CDR3 protein gets one entry after TCRdb re-called the RT-PCR reads with MiXCR. The data show some 540,000 distinct CDR3 sequences, roughly 23% seen once. The same sample was also used in a study of T cells expressing NK-cell markers. That work states: Scientists made TCR beta cDNA using 5'RACE template switching with UMIs.

The material sequenced was CD4+ T cells sorted from PBMCs, taken 11 to 12 days after vaccination. Receptors originate from a middle-aged man who received an inactivated influenza vaccine.

This clonotype turned up a few times. The chain recombines TRBV20-1 with TRBJ1-4; TRBD1 aligns across 12 bases. The CDR3 contains 15 residues. The trim removed 2 bases at V and 8 bases at J, leaving 6 bases unmatched. CDR1 is DFQATT, CDR2 SNEGSKA, per germline (reference sequence). The CDR3 DNA reads as TGCAGTGCTAGAATCCCCGGGACAGGGGGCGAAAAACTGTTTTTT. Translated: CSARIPGTGGEKLFF.

CDR3 loop: CAITPGQGLHEQYF. In nucleotides, the CDR3 is TGTGCCATCACTCCGGGACAGGGGCTCCACGAGCAGTACTTC. The V call is TRBV10-3, the J call TRBJ2-7; 10 bases map to TRBD1. V was clipped by 7 bases and J by 5 bases; unmatched bases: 8. The CDR3 runs to 14 residues. Germline loops: CDR1 ENHRY, CDR2 SYGVKD.

Concerning this clonotype: At one end the junction does not follow the germline gene, possibly because of a read error. V is TRBV7-9 and J is TRBJ2-1; D call uncertain. The CDR3 totals 8 residues. Germline CDR1 and CDR2: SEHNR and FQNEAQ (reference sequence). The CDR3 bases are TGTGCCACCAGCGAGCAGTTCTTC. It specifies CATSEQFF.

J is TRBJ2-2 and V is TRBV6-1; D is perhaps TRBD2 (6 bases). The germline V and J ends were trimmed by 8 bases and 3 bases, with 22 bases remaining between them. The CDR3 runs 17 residues. Germline assignment: CDR1 MNHNS and CDR2 SASEGT. For the CDR3, the DNA is TGTGCCAGCTCCGACCCCCGGGAGTTAAAGCACACCGGGGAGCTGTTTTTT. It translates to CASSDPRELKHTGELFF.

The chain couples TRBV28 to TRBJ2-1; D is undetermined. The V end was cut by 6 bases, the J end by 5 bases, with 17 bases between. Germline lookup yields CDR1 MDHEN and CDR2 SYDVKM. This CDR3 contains 15 residues. The CDR3 spells CASSPAGFSNNEQFF. The CDR3 coding sequence is TGTGCCAGCAGCCCGGCCGGTTTTAGCAACAATGAGCAGTTCTTC.

V gene TRBV20-1 combines with J gene TRBJ1-4, with TRBD1 identical over 7 bases. The ends lost 5 bases at V and 4 bases at J; junction bases unmatched: 4. CDR3 length: 13 amino acids. The V gene's germline CDR1 is DFQATT and CDR2 SNEGSKA (reference sequence). The CDR3 reads CSALNRGNEKLFF. CDR3 DNA: TGCAGTGCTTTAAACAGGGGTAATGAAAAACTGTTTTTT.

This clonotype was counted only a few times. The gene calls are TRBV24-1 and TRBJ2-1, with TRBD2 identical over 7 bases. Germline CDR1 is KGHDR and CDR2 is SFDVKD. V was clipped by 5 bases and J by 2 bases; unmatched bases: 5. CDR3 length equals 15 residues. This chain's CDR3 is CATSGQTSTYNEQFF. The CDR3 DNA reads as TGTGCCACCAGTGGCCAGACTAGCACCTACAATGAGCAGTTCTTC.

This clonotype came up many times. The V and J genes are TRBV7-9 and TRBJ2-7, with 9 bases that match TRBD2. Germline-derived CDR1 and CDR2 are SEHNR and FQNEAQ (reference sequence). Losses at the gene ends were 7 bases for V and 0 bases for J; bases not matched to a gene: 10. This CDR3 has 16 amino acids. The CDR3 DNA sequence: TGTGCCAGCACAAACCACTTAGCGGGAGCCTCCTACGAGCAGTACTTC. It specifies CASTNHLAGASYEQYF.

This clonotype has only a few counts. The chain couples TRBV20-1 to TRBJ1-4; D might be TRBD1 (5 bases). Germline V gives CDR1 DFQATT, CDR2 SNEGSKA (reference sequence). This CDR3 spans 14 amino acids. V was shortened by 5 bases and J by 7 bases, with 17 bases between the two germline ends. CDR3 region: CSAGRSERGEKLFF. CDR3 DNA sequence: TGCAGTGCTGGACGCTCGGAAAGGGGTGAAAAACTGTTTTTT.

The chain carries TRBV5-1 and TRBJ2-2; D might be TRBD1 or TRBD2, each matching 5 bases. The CDR3 length is 16 residues. CDR1 and CDR2 (germline): SGHRS, YFSETQ. The germline V and J ends were trimmed by 0 bases and 1 base, with 10 bases remaining between them. The CDR3 nucleotides read TGCGCCAGCAGCTTGGAACTGGGACGGAACACCGGGGAGCTGTTTTTT. It codes for CASSLELGRNTGELFF.

J is TRBJ2-5 and V is TRBV5-1, with TRBD2 identical over 12 bases. Per the germline V gene, CDR1 is SGHRS and CDR2 is YFSETQ. V dropped 0 bases and J dropped 5; count of bases not matched to a gene: 5. The CDR3 has 16 residues. The CDR3 region is CASSLARTSGVETQYF. CDR3 coding DNA: TGCGCCAGCAGCTTGGCCAGGACTAGCGGGGTTGAGACCCAGTACTTC.

This clonotype occurred a few times. The chain uses TRBV5-1 and TRBJ1-2; D may be TRBD1 (6 bases). Trimming took off 3 bases at V and 5 bases at J, with 11 bases between the two ends. The CDR3 covers 13 residues. Germline V gene sequence: CDR1 SGHRS, CDR2 YFSETQ. In nucleotides, the CDR3 is TGCGCCAGCAGCTCGGAAGGACAGTATGGCTACACCTTC. This sequence encodes CASSSEGQYGYTF.

The chain is built from TRBV11-2 and TRBJ2-2; tentatively, D is TRBD1 (6 bases). Between the trimmed V and J ends, which lost 5 bases and 2 bases, there was a span of 12 bases. CDR1 SGHAT and CDR2 FQNNGV come from the germline V gene. CDR3 length: 15 residues. In DNA, the CDR3 is TGTGCCAGCAGCCCAGGGGCGGGTAACACCGGGGAGCTGTTTTTT. Encoded protein: CASSPGAGNTGELFF.

The chain links TRBV20-1 to TRBJ2-3; the D call may be TRBD1 or TRBD2 (6 bases each). The V gene's germline CDR1 is DFQATT and CDR2 SNEGSKA (reference sequence). Trimming stripped 0 bases from V and 0 bases from J, with 25 bases between. The CDR3 totals 20 residues. The CDR3 DNA reads TGCAGTGCTAGAGATCTAGGTAGCCCCGGGGGCCCGACGAGCACAGATACGCAGTATTTT. Its protein product is CSARDLGSPGGPTSTDTQYF.

This clonotype was counted ten times or more. The genes are TRBV10-3 and TRBJ2-1; 7 bases fit TRBD2. J lost 13 bases, V lost 5 bases, and 8 bases had no gene match. This CDR3 contains 12 residues. Germline CDR1 and CDR2: ENHRY and SYGVKD. CDR3 sequence reads: CAISKPTSSQFF. Here the CDR3 DNA reads TGTGCCATCAGTAAACCGACTAGCTCCCAGTTCTTC.

This chain joins TRBV7-9 and TRBJ2-7; D gene ambiguous. V was trimmed by 1 base and J by 1 base, leaving 11 bases between them. The germline V gene encodes CDR1 SEHNR and CDR2 FQNEAQ (reference sequence). The CDR3 is 15 amino acids. Here the CDR3 DNA reads TGTGCCAGCAGCTTAGGCCCCTCGCAGTCCTACGAGCAGTACTTC. Translation gives CASSLGPSQSYEQYF. Supplemented by reference TRBV7-9 and TRBJ2-7, the full variable domain reads DTGVSQNPRHKITKRGQNVTFRCDPISEHNRLYWYRQTLGQGPEFLTYFQNEAQLEKSRLLSDRFSAERPKGSFSTLEIQRTEQGDSAMYLCASSLGPSQSYEQYFGPGTRLTVT.

This clonotype was recorded a few times. This sequence joins TRBV3-1 and TRBJ2-1; D gene uncertain. The CDR3 contains 15 residues. Trimming removed 8 bases at V and 0 bases at J, with 14 bases between. Germline CDR1 LGHDT, CDR2 YNNKEL (reference sequence). CDR3 loop: CASGVGLRSYNEQFF. In nucleotides, the CDR3 is TGTGCCAGCGGGGTAGGGCTTCGCTCCTACAATGAGCAGTTCTTC.